The sequence of this TCR beta chain was determined in a study of T cell repertoires in cytomegalovirus infection. Study details: HLA-B-restricted CMV epitopes that are well studied, plus recently identified HLA-C-restricted ones, were used by the study. In public TCR beta signatures, there were indications of both CMV infection and matching HLA type.

As to this clonotype: Its specificity is unknown.

One entry per CDR3 protein results from TCRdb running MiXCR on the reads. Here the sample spans fewer than 1,000,000 distinct CDR3 sequences, around 29% being singletons. The study's findings and limits: Dominating the ex vivo response were HLA-C-restricted CMV-specific TCR beta clonotypes. Carriage of CMV together with the relevant HLA was identifiable through cumulative public TCR beta family frequency.

There are 14 residues in the CDR3. The V gene's germline CDR1 is LNHDA and CDR2 SQIVND (reference sequence). Trimming cost V 1 base and J 3 bases, with 9 bases left between them. The sample here was cultured CD8+ T cells from PBMCs, taken from culture after CMV antigen stimulation. The TCR sequence derives from a human donor in good health (CMV status not recorded). Some clones in this sample may be carry-over from other donors' samples. The chain couples TRBV19 to TRBJ1-1; the D is unclear. The CDR3 nucleotides read TGTGCCAGTAGTATAGCTGGCGGCTACACTGAAGCTTTCTTT. Its translation is CASSIAGGYTEAFF.